This T cell receptor beta chain was recorded in a study of blood T cell repertoires in COVID-19. Data came from immunoSEQ multiplex PCR; TCRdb stores just in-frame clones and leaves some out. The sample shows 20,000 to 25,000 clones, approximately 83% of them seen only once. This clone was counted between two and nine times. V lost 1 base and J lost 7; bases outside the gene matches: 3. The CDR3 runs to 14 residues. From germline, CDR1 is SGHAT and CDR2 FQNNGV. The chain uses TRBV11-2 and TRBJ1-4; 7 bases match TRBD1. The sequenced sample consisted of peripheral blood. The source of this sequence is a man between 70 and 80 years old with acute or convalescent COVID-19. The CDR3 loop reads CASSLGQGSEKLFF. In nucleotides, the CDR3 is TGTGCCAGCAGCTTAGGACAGGGTAGTGAAAAACTGTTTTTT.